This T cell receptor beta chain was observed in a study of blood T cell repertoires in COVID-19. Looking at the study overall: Acute and convalescent COVID-19 samples came from the United States, Italy and Spain. Nucleic acid was either cDNA or gDNA, and it came from T cells, B-cell-depleted T cells, or PBMCs.

In the study's own analysis: Estimation of nucleated cell counts was performed using reference gene primer amplification. Method: immunoSEQ multiplex PCR; TCRdb's copy keeps in-frame clones and lacks some. V and J calls and clone size are copied from that table; D and trimming were computed from the DNA. The sample shows 100,000 to 110,000 clones, 85% of them seen only once. With 10 bases clipped from V and 8 bases from J, the junction kept 12 bases outside the gene matches. The CDR3 totals 15 residues. CDR1 is LNHDA and CDR2 is SQIVND in the germline V gene (reference sequence). The origin of this receptor is a man over 45 with active or convalescent COVID-19. The sample was peripheral blood. This rearrangement joins TRBV19 to TRBJ2-1; the match to TRBD1 covers 12 bases. CDR3 loop: CATQGQGATLDEQFF. CDR3 in DNA: TGTGCCACCCAGGGACAGGGGGCTACGTTGGATGAGCAGTTCTTC.